The 17 T cell receptor beta chains below come from one sample, sequenced in a study of T cell responses to AZD1222 COVID-19 vaccine. Sequencing used immunoSEQ multiplex PCR; TCRdb keeps in-frame clones, though not all of them. The repertoire consists of 95,000 to 150,000 clones, with 88% occurring once and the leading ten covering about 4.2%. This material consisted of peripheral blood, taken on day 0 of AZD1222 vaccination. The receptor source for this set is an adult in good health.

CDR3 region: CASSLDGVILYEQYF. Written as DNA, the CDR3 is TGTGCCAGCAGCTTAGATGGGGTAATACTGTACGAGCAGTACTTC. This sequence joins TRBV11-3 and TRBJ2-7; no clear D gene. Germline V gene lookup returns CDR1 SGHNT and CDR2 YENEEA. Trimming took 0 bases from V and 4 from J, leaving 13 bases between them. There are 15 residues in the CDR3.

This clone was counted a single time. V and J are TRBV27 and TRBJ2-1, with TRBD2 matching 8 bases. From germline, CDR1 is MNHEY and CDR2 SMNVEV (reference sequence). The CDR3 has 15 amino acids. The J segment lost 5 bases and the V segment lost 6 bases, leaving 9 bases of the junction unmatched. CDR3 amino acids: CASRPVAGRHNEQFF. The CDR3, as DNA: TGTGCCAGCAGACCCGTAGCGGGGAGACACAATGAGCAGTTCTTC.

V usage is TRBV6-4 and J usage is TRBJ1-2; D remains ambiguous. In germline, CDR1 is MRHNA, CDR2 SNTAGT. The CDR3 extends over 16 amino acids. V was trimmed by 6 bases and J by 0 bases, leaving 17 bases between them. The CDR3 region has the DNA TGTGCCAGCAGCCACCCCCCCCCGGTGGCTAACTATGGCTACACCTTC. This translates into CASSHPPPVANYGYTF.

The CDR3 here is CASRTGYGYTF. The CDR3 DNA follows: TGTGCCAGCAGGACAGGGTATGGCTACACCTTC. The chain links TRBV25-1 to TRBJ1-2, with 7 bases identical to TRBD1. This CDR3 is 11 amino acids long. CDR1 is MGHDK, CDR2 SYGVNS, per germline. The trim removed 6 bases at V and 5 bases at J, leaving 0 bases unmatched.

This clone was detected only a few times. The chain couples TRBV19 to TRBJ2-7; a possible D gene is TRBD2 (5 bases). The germline CDR1 and CDR2 sequences are LNHDA and SQIVND (reference sequence). This CDR3 is 14 amino acids long. With 2 bases removed from V and 4 bases from J, the gap between germline ends came to 12 bases. Written as DNA, the CDR3 is TGTGCCAGTAGTATAAGGCCCGGGGAGTACGAGCAGTACTTC. Its protein product is CASSIRPGEYEQYF.

This chain links TRBV6-4 with TRBJ1-6, with TRBD1 as a possible D gene (6 bases). The V end was cut by 1 base, the J end by 10 bases, with 11 bases between. The CDR3 is 14 amino acids. Germline V lookup: CDR1 MRHNA, CDR2 SNTAGT. The CDR3, as DNA: TGTGCCAGCAGTGACTGGGCAGGGGTCTCACCCCTCCACTTT. This sequence encodes CASSDWAGVSPLHF.

The count of this clone is one. The chain combines TRBV18 with TRBJ1-5; 8 bases are a match to TRBD1. The V and J ends lost 6 bases and 5 bases, in that order; junction bases with no gene match: 6. CDR3 length: 14 amino acids. Germline CDR1 and CDR2: KGHSH and LQKENI. CDR3 in amino acids: CASSRGQGYQPQHF. The DNA of the CDR3 is TGTGCCAGCTCCCGCGGACAGGGCTATCAGCCCCAGCATTTT.

J is TRBJ2-1 and V is TRBV10-3; perhaps TRBD2 as D (5 bases). Looked up from germline, CDR1 is ENHRY and CDR2 is SYGVKD. Trimming took 5 bases from V and 2 from J, leaving 13 bases between them. The CDR3 contains 15 residues. Here the CDR3 reads CAISLGLETYNEQFF. The CDR3 nucleotides read TGTGCCATCAGTCTCGGACTTGAAACCTACAATGAGCAGTTCTTC.

This chain joins TRBV28 and TRBJ2-3; 7 bases match TRBD1. V gave up 7 bases and J gave up 5 bases; unmatched junction bases: 12. CDR3 length: 15 amino acids. Germline V gene sequence: CDR1 MDHEN, CDR2 SYDVKM. CDR3 in DNA: TGTGCCAGCACCGAACCGACAGGGAAGGAAGATACGCAGTATTTT. This translates into CASTEPTGKEDTQYF.

The rearrangement links TRBV23-1 to TRBJ2-3, with a possible D match to TRBD2 (6 bases). TRBV23-1 is an open reading frame, and its role is uncertain. The ends were cut back, 0 bases at V and 6 bases at J, with 16 bases in the middle. The length of the CDR3 is 16 residues. CDR3 amino acids: CASSQSGQGLSDTQYF. Written as DNA, the CDR3 is TGCGCCAGCAGTCAATCGGGTCAGGGACTTTCGGATACGCAGTATTTT.

The rearrangement links TRBV4-2 to TRBJ1-6; 9 nucleotides match TRBD1. The CDR3 loop spans 16 amino acids. The junction had 5 bases not matched to a gene; V was cut back by 3 bases and J by 5 bases. Germline V gene lookup returns CDR1 LGHNA and CDR2 YNFKEQ. CDR3 sequence (DNA): TGTGCCAGCAGCCACAGCGACAGGGGGGATAATTCACCCCTCCACTTT. It specifies CASSHSDRGDNSPLHF.

The J gene is TRBJ1-5, the V gene TRBV15, with D possibly matching TRBD1 (6 bases). The germline gives CDR1 LNHNV, CDR2 YYDKDF (reference sequence). With 3 bases removed from V and 2 bases from J, the gap between germline ends came to 23 bases. The CDR3 has 19 amino acids. The CDR3 reads CATSSGMVGGRGRNQPQHF. Written as DNA, the CDR3 is TGTGCCACCAGCAGCGGGATGGTCGGGGGCCGGGGGCGCAATCAGCCCCAGCATTTT.

Regarding this clone: The DNA is omitted, as the CDR3 cannot be located on it reliably, and the CDR3 follows TCRdb's listing. The chain links TRBV21-1 to TRBJ1-3. TRBV21-1 is described as a pseudogene. The CDR3 is 17 residues long, ends included. CDR3: CASSKSLRWGAGNTIYF.

The rearrangement joins TRBV5-1 to TRBJ1-2, with 9 bases matching TRBD1. The J segment lost 8 bases and the V segment lost 4 bases, leaving 6 bases of the junction unmatched. CDR1 and CDR2 (germline): SGHRS, YFSETQ. The CDR3 is 13 amino acids. The CDR3 bases are TGCGCCAGCAGCCCGGACAGGGGAGACGGCTACACCTTC. Translated, it gives CASSPDRGDGYTF.

This chain joins TRBV7-2 and TRBJ2-3; 8 bases map to TRBD2. The V and J ends lost 2 bases and 3 bases, in that order; junction bases with no gene match: 4. Germline assignment: CDR1 SGHTA and CDR2 FQGNSA. The CDR3 sequence is 15 residues long. CDR3 region: CASSLRGGRTDTQYF. The CDR3 bases are TGTGCCAGCAGCTTACGGGGGGGCCGGACAGATACGCAGTATTTT.

This clone came up once. The chain recombines TRBV18 with TRBJ1-1; D is undetermined. Germline V gene sequence: CDR1 KGHSH, CDR2 LQKENI. V was trimmed by 4 bases and J by 1 base, leaving 7 bases between them. CDR3 length equals 13 residues. CDR3 residues: CASSHGENTEAFF. The CDR3 nucleotides read TGTGCCAGCTCACACGGGGAGAACACTGAAGCTTTCTTT.

The chain is built from TRBV19 and TRBJ1-2; D possibly corresponds to TRBD1 (5 bases). This CDR3 comprises 12 residues. Germline CDR1 reads LNHDA; CDR2 reads SQIVND (reference sequence). Trimming cost V 6 bases and J 4 bases, with 9 bases left between them. The CDR3 here is CASRKGVYGYTF. For the CDR3, the DNA is TGTGCCAGTAGGAAAGGGGTCTATGGCTACACCTTC.